This T cell receptor beta chain was sequenced during a study of OX40 agonist ivuxolimab in advanced cancers. Study-wide context: Ivuxolimab was an agonistic, fully human IgG2 monoclonal antibody directed against OX40 (CD134), a costimulatory receptor. Peripheral TCRbeta sequencing was intended to test whether TCR sequence diversity was altered and clonal T-cell expansion was caused by ivuxolimab. Partial responses occurred in three dose-escalation patients: two with cutaneous melanoma and one with hepatocellular carcinoma. Patients were allowed to have had prior anti-PD-1, anti-PD-L1 or anti-CTLA-4 therapy, and more than 30% of the dose-escalation patients had previously received checkpoint inhibitors. Intravenous ivuxolimab was administered to patients every 2 weeks at six dose levels: 0.01, 0.1, 0.3, 1.5, 3 and 10 mg/kg. The paper reports the monotherapy dose-escalation portion (N of about 51 patients) of the phase I ivuxolimab trial. Among the 52 dose-escalation patients, around 19 had hepatocellular carcinoma, about 15 melanoma, 9 renal cell carcinoma and 9 head and neck cancer. In the dose-escalation cohort, 82.7% of patients were male, and the mean age was around 65 years with a range of roughly 20 to 85. Broad study findings and their caveats: Clonal expansion of both CD4+ and CD8+ blood T cells was observed from baseline to week 6 at doses 0.1 to 3.0 mg/kg. After ivuxolimab, more expanded clones were found on average in CD8+ T cells than in CD4+ T cells. In partial responders in the 0.1-3.0 mg/kg groups, normalized peripheral clonal expansion was found to be among the lowest, especially among CD8+ T cells. The antigen specificity of the peripheral T cells that underwent clonal expansion was not determined. Low levels of normalized T-cell clonal expansion were also seen in some nonresponding patients.

To sequence the TCRbeta CDR3 region, genomic DNA was isolated from the sorted cells. The immunoSEQ Assay was used for sequencing of TCRbeta CDR3 regions. TCRdb took this table from immuneACCESS and kept in-frame rearrangements with V and J called. Such tables lack part of the clones; where checked against another copy, unresolved V genes explain under half of the gap, and the rest is unexplained. The sample table holds over 75,000 clones, of which about 83% were seen once. About 1.3% of the sample rests with the top ten. Patients with autoimmune disease history or receiving systemic immunosuppression were excluded from the trial. Peripheral blood for TCR sequencing was collected from all dose cohorts at baseline, on cycle 4 day 1, and on cycle 7 day 1. Samples were obtained from an open-label, multicenter, first-in-human phase I dose-escalation trial of ivuxolimab. The trial enrolled adults with locally advanced or metastatic head and neck squamous cell, hepatocellular, melanoma or renal cell carcinoma. CD4+ and CD8+ T cells were sorted separately from peripheral blood before TCR sequencing.

The germline V gene yields MRHNA for CDR1 and SNTAGT for CDR2. The V end loses 2 bases and the J end loses 4 bases, and a stretch of 6 bases separates them. The CDR3, from cysteine to phenylalanine, totals 13 residues. Only CDR3 DNA remains: 39 bases, in frame from the first base. With regard to this clone: Its antigen is still unknown. The input lacks base qualities; no much larger clone sits a single base away.

The receptor was isolated from an adult with an advanced solid tumor such as melanoma, head and neck, liver or kidney cancer. This receptor chain uses TRBV6-4 and TRBJ1-5, with the D gene not clear enough to name. The sample here was CD4+ or CD8+ T cells sorted from blood, taken in a trial of the OX40 agonist ivuxolimab. The sequenced DNA: TGTGCCAGCAGTGACGACCTTAATCAGCCCCAGCATTTT. Translated, it reads CASSDDLNQPQHF.